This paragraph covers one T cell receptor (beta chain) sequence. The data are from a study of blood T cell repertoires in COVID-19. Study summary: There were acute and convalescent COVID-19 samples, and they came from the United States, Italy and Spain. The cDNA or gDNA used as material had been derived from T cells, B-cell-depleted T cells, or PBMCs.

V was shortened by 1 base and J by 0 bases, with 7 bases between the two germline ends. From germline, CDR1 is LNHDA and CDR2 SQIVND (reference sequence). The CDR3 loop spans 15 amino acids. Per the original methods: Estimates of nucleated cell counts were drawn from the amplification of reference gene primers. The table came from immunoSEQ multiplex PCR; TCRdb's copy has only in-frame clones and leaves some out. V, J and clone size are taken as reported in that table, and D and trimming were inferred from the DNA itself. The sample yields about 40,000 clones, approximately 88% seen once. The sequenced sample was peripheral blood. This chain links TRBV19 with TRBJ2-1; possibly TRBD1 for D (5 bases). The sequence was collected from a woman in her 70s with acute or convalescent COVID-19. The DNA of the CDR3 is TGTGCCAGTAGTATAGGGGGCCCCTCCTACAATGAGCAGTTCTTC. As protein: CASSIGGPSYNEQFF.